Listed here are 26 T cell receptor beta chains from one sample, sequenced in a study of OX40 agonist ivuxolimab in advanced cancers. Profiling relied on immunoSEQ multiplex PCR, and the TCRdb table lists in-frame clones only, not all of them. This table has 45,000 to 60,000 clones, approximately 91% appearing once. This sample comprised CD4+ or CD8+ T cells sorted from blood, obtained in a trial of the OX40 agonist ivuxolimab. The receptors were sampled from an adult with an advanced solid tumor such as melanoma, head and neck, liver or kidney cancer.

V is TRBV6-5 and J is TRBJ2-7; D call uncertain. Per germline, CDR1 MNHEY and CDR2 SVGAGI. This CDR3 has 10 residues. V was trimmed by 10 bases and J by 2 bases, leaving 6 bases between them. CDR3 in amino acids: CAIEPYEQYF. For the CDR3, the DNA is TGTGCCATCGAACCCTACGAGCAGTACTTC.

This chain connects TRBV27 to TRBJ2-2; TRBD2 might be the D (6 bases). CDR3 length equals 11 residues. The V gene's germline CDR1 is MNHEY and CDR2 SMNVEV (reference sequence). Trimming shortened V by 9 bases and J by 6 bases, and 8 bases separated the two germline ends. This CDR3 reads CASREAGELFF. CDR3 DNA sequence: TGTGCCAGTAGGGAGGCCGGGGAGCTGTTTTTT.

J is TRBJ2-5 and V is TRBV19, with TRBD1 as a possible D gene (5 bases). CDR3 length: 14 amino acids. The germline V gene has CDR1 LNHDA and CDR2 SQIVND (reference sequence). Trimming shortened V by 3 bases and J by 3 bases, and 11 bases separated the two germline ends. The CDR3 nucleotides read TGTGCCAGTAGTATCGGCCCAGGGAAAGAGACCCAGTACTTC. This gives the protein CASSIGPGKETQYF. The full variable domain, its missing parts supplied by reference TRBV19 and TRBJ2-5, is DGGITQSPKYLFRKEGQNVTLSCEQNLNHDAMYWYRQDPGQGLRLIYYSQIVNDFQKGDIAEGYSVSREKKESFPLTVTSAQKNPTAFYLCASSIGPGKETQYFGPGTRLLVL.

The chain carries TRBV23-1 and TRBJ2-7; D call uncertain. TRBV23-1 is an ORF, and what it does is uncertain. The ends were cut back, 4 bases at V and 3 bases at J, with 25 bases in the middle. The CDR3 has 18 amino acids. Here the CDR3 DNA reads TGCGCCAGCAGTCGGATCAACGGGCCCGAGGACGGTAACTACGAGCAGTACTTC. Translated, it gives CASSRINGPEDGNYEQYF.

In DNA, the CDR3 is TGTGCCAGCAGTCTCGGGTCAACTGAAGCTTTCTTT. It translates to CASSLGSTEAFF. The rearrangement links TRBV28 to TRBJ1-1; no clear D. V lost 5 bases to trimming and J lost 5 bases, with 9 bases between them. Germline V lookup: CDR1 MDHEN, CDR2 SYDVKM. The CDR3 runs to 12 residues.

The chain employs TRBV4-1 and TRBJ2-1; 9 bases are a match to TRBD2. The V and J ends lost 3 bases and 10 bases, in that order; junction bases with no gene match: 4. The CDR3 extends over 13 amino acids. Germline CDR1 MGHRA, CDR2 YSYEKL. The CDR3 spells CASSQREGVEQFF. In nucleotides, the CDR3 is TGCGCCAGCAGCCAGCGGGAGGGGGTAGAGCAGTTCTTC.

The CDR3 coding sequence is TGTGCCAGCAGTTTAACCGTTAGCGGGAGGGACAACACAGATACGCAGTATTTT. This codes for CASSLTVSGRDNTDTQYF. The chain has TRBV28 and TRBJ2-3; 11 bases agree with TRBD2. Germline V gene lookup returns CDR1 MDHEN and CDR2 SYDVKM. This CDR3 is built from 18 residues. V lost 2 bases to trimming and J lost 2 bases; unmatched junction nucleotides: 9.

This chain connects TRBV28 to TRBJ1-5; 12 bases line up with TRBD1. CDR3 length equals 16 residues. Losses at the gene ends were 1 base for V and 6 bases for J; bases not matched to a gene: 4. Germline CDR1 MDHEN, CDR2 SYDVKM. The CDR3 DNA reads as TGTGCCAGCAGTTTATCCGGGACAGGGGGCATTCAGCCCCAGCATTTT. Its protein is CASSLSGTGGIQPQHF.

Note on this clone: The same CDR3 is also encoded by other DNA sequences in this sample. The rearrangement joins TRBV2 to TRBJ2-5; D could derive from TRBD1 or TRBD2 (6 bases each). Looked up from germline, CDR1 is SNHLY and CDR2 is FYNNEI. V lost 9 bases, J lost 5 bases, and 22 bases lay in between. This CDR3 is built from 15 residues. The CDR3 bases are TGTGCCAGGGAGGGGGGTGCGGGAAGAACGGAGACCCAGTACTTC. Protein sequence: CAREGGAGRTETQYF.

The chain has TRBV6-1 and TRBJ1-5; D unresolved. This CDR3 has 13 residues. Trimming removed 7 bases from V and 5 bases from J, with 12 bases in between. CDR1 is MNHNS and CDR2 is SASEGT in the germline V gene. The CDR3 DNA is TGTGCCAGCATTGGGCAGACTTATCAGCCCCAGCATTTT. It encodes CASIGQTYQPQHF.

The V gene is TRBV28, the J gene TRBJ2-7; a possible D gene is TRBD1 (6 bases). Germline CDR1 reads MDHEN; CDR2 reads SYDVKM. Trimming pared 3 bases from V and 3 bases from J, leaving 12 bases between. The CDR3 length is 14 residues. CDR3 in DNA: TGTGCCAGCAGTTTGACCAGGGGTGGCTACGAGCAGTACTTC. Translated, it gives CASSLTRGGYEQYF.

The gene calls are TRBV4-1 and TRBJ2-7; D may correspond to TRBD1 or TRBD2 (5 bases each). The CDR3 spans 16 residues. V lost 0 bases and J lost 3, with 15 bases in between. Germline CDR1 and CDR2: MGHRA and YSYEKL. This CDR3 reads CASSQEEGSRVYEQYF. In DNA form, the CDR3 reads TGCGCCAGCAGCCAAGAAGAGGGGAGCAGGGTCTACGAGCAGTACTTC.

The chain recombines TRBV9 with TRBJ1-1; D might be TRBD1 (6 bases). Deletions cut 0 bases from V and 0 bases from J, with 12 bases between. Per germline, CDR1 SGDLS and CDR2 YYNGEE. There are 16 residues in the CDR3. The CDR3 sequence is CASSVGAGAMNTEAFF. The CDR3 DNA follows: TGTGCCAGCAGCGTAGGCGCAGGGGCGATGAACACTGAAGCTTTCTTT. The complete variable domain, with remaining parts taken from reference TRBV9 and TRBJ1-1, reads DSGVTQTPKHLITATGQRVTLRCSPRSGDLSVYWYQQSLDQGLQFLIQYYNGEERAKGNILERFSAQQFPDLHSELNLSSLELGDSALYFCASSVGAGAMNTEAFFGQGTRLTVV.

This rearrangement joins TRBV7-9 to TRBJ2-3, with D perhaps matching TRBD1 or TRBD2 (5 bases each). CDR1 and CDR2 from the germline V gene are SEHNR and FQNEAQ (reference sequence). V was cut by 0 bases and J by 2 bases, with 9 bases left in between. The CDR3 has 15 residues. CDR3 sequence reads: CASSLARGLTDTQYF. CDR3 nucleotides: TGTGCCAGCAGCTTAGCTCGGGGCCTCACAGATACGCAGTATTTT.

The chain couples TRBV27 to TRBJ2-7, with D unclear. The length of the CDR3 is 12 residues. Germline CDR1 MNHEY, CDR2 SMNVEV (reference sequence). The V end was cut by 6 bases, the J end by 2 bases, with 8 bases between. The DNA of the CDR3 is TGTGCCAGCAGAAGCGCCGCCTACGAGCAGTACTTC. Translating gives CASRSAAYEQYF.

The V gene is TRBV10-3, the J gene TRBJ2-1; TRBD2 matches at 9 bases. Germline V gene sequence: CDR1 ENHRY, CDR2 SYGVKD. The ends lost 4 bases at V and 0 bases at J; junction bases unmatched: 4. The CDR3 has 16 amino acids. CDR3 sequence: CAISVSSGTSYNEQFF. The CDR3 DNA follows: TGTGCCATCAGTGTGTCTAGCGGGACCTCCTACAATGAGCAGTTCTTC.

The V call is TRBV28, the J call TRBJ2-5, with D tentatively TRBD1 (6 bases). The CDR3 loop spans 14 amino acids. V gave up 6 bases and J gave up 4 bases, with 15 bases separating them. The germline V gene encodes CDR1 MDHEN and CDR2 SYDVKM. This CDR3 reads CASRLTGSGETQYF. The CDR3 DNA sequence: TGTGCCAGCAGACTAACAGGGAGCGGAGAGACCCAGTACTTC.

V gene TRBV4-1 combines with J gene TRBJ2-1, with D unresolved. Germline V lookup: CDR1 MGHRA, CDR2 YSYEKL. The CDR3 covers 13 residues. Trimming removed 4 bases at V and 10 bases at J, with 14 bases between. The DNA for the CDR3 is TGCGCCAGCAGCCCCGGACGGGCCGGAGAGCAGTTCTTC. Protein: CASSPGRAGEQFF.

This clone occurred a few times. This chain connects TRBV27 to TRBJ2-1; 8 bases are shared with TRBD1. Germline V CDR1 and CDR2: MNHEY, SMNVEV (reference sequence). There are 15 residues in the CDR3. Unmatched junction bases numbered 5, after V lost 3 bases and J lost 4 bases. The CDR3 sequence: CASSFRGPVYNEQFF. The CDR3 nucleotides read TGTGCCAGCAGTTTCAGGGGGCCGGTGTACAATGAGCAGTTCTTC.

This clone was recorded only once. The chain links TRBV5-4 to TRBJ2-3; D ambiguous. V was cut by 0 bases and J by 2 bases, with 7 bases left in between. Germline values: CDR1 SGHNT, CDR2 YYREEE (reference sequence). The CDR3 has 14 amino acids. CDR3 DNA: TGTGCCAGCAGCTTGGCACAGAACACAGATACGCAGTATTTT. Protein sequence: CASSLAQNTDTQYF.

The chain couples TRBV27 to TRBJ2-7, with 8 bases aligning to TRBD2. The CDR3 is made up of 14 amino acids. Germline CDR1 and CDR2: MNHEY and SMNVEV (reference sequence). Losses at the gene ends were 4 bases for V and 6 bases for J; bases not matched to a gene: 8. CDR3: CASSSGLDLREQYF. CDR3 bases: TGTGCCAGCAGTTCGGGACTAGACCTTCGCGAGCAGTACTTC.

The chain joins TRBV19 to TRBJ2-2; D could derive from TRBD1 or TRBD2 (6 bases each). Germline CDR1 is LNHDA and CDR2 is SQIVND (reference sequence). The CDR3 is made up of 15 amino acids. V shed 2 bases and J shed 4 bases, with 11 bases lying between them. The CDR3 nucleotides read TGTGCCAGTAGTATATCCGGGGGCGGCACCGGGGAGCTGTTTTTT. Its translation is CASSISGGGTGELFF.

This chain uses TRBV7-9 with TRBJ2-5; the D gene is possibly TRBD1 (6 bases). Germline values: CDR1 SEHNR, CDR2 FQNEAQ (reference sequence). Trimming cost V 5 bases and J 2 bases, with 12 bases left between them. The length of the CDR3 is 14 residues. The CDR3 reads CASSADSGQETQYF. The CDR3 nucleotides read TGTGCCAGCAGCGCGGACAGCGGACAAGAGACCCAGTACTTC.

V usage is TRBV4-3 and J usage is TRBJ2-2; D may be TRBD2 (6 bases). This CDR3 has 16 amino acids. V lost 0 bases to trimming and J lost 8 bases, with 16 bases between them. Germline lookup yields CDR1 LGHNA and CDR2 YSLEER. The CDR3 loop reads CASSQDSGYWSGELFF. The CDR3 DNA sequence: TGCGCCAGCAGCCAAGATAGCGGCTACTGGTCTGGGGAGCTGTTTTTT.

The gene calls are TRBV30 and TRBJ2-3, with a weak D call TRBD2 (6 bases). V shed 3 bases and J shed 4 bases, with 20 bases lying between them. Germline CDR1 is GTSNPN and CDR2 is SVGIG (reference sequence). This CDR3 has 16 amino acids. The CDR3 here is CAWSTLRDSLPDTQYF. In DNA form, the CDR3 reads TGTGCCTGGAGCACTCTCCGGGACTCTCTCCCAGATACGCAGTATTTT. Variable domain in full (rest from reference TRBV30 and TRBJ2-3): SQTIHQWPATLVQPVGSPLSLECTVEGTSNPNLYWYRQAAGRGLQLLFYSVGIGQISSEVPQNLSASRPQDRQFILSSKKLLLSDSGFYLCAWSTLRDSLPDTQYFGPGTRLTVL.

This clone was detected only once. This chain joins TRBV7-8 and TRBJ2-2; D is undetermined. The V end lost 1 base, the J end lost 6 bases, and 3 bases lay between the germline ends. Looked up from germline, CDR1 is SGHVS and CDR2 is FQNEAQ. The CDR3 consists of 12 residues. Written as DNA, the CDR3 is TGTGCCAGCAGCTTAGGTTCCGGGGAGCTGTTTTTT. Its translation is CASSLGSGELFF.